One and the same sample provided the 15 T cell receptor beta chains below, sequenced in a study of response to subunit inactivated influenza vaccine. A single record per CDR3 protein comes from TCRdb applying MiXCR to the RT-PCR reads. The table has around 530,000 distinct CDR3 sequences, more than 15% seen once; the top ten hold 2.5% to 3.5%. Source: CD4+ T cells sorted from PBMCs, taken around 25 months after vaccination. All receptors derive from a man aged 50 to 69 who received an inactivated influenza vaccine.

The V and J genes are TRBV5-1 and TRBJ2-1; D is unresolved. The germline V gene has CDR1 SGHRS and CDR2 YFSETQ. The CDR3 loop spans 13 amino acids. The V end was cut by 5 bases, the J end by 8 bases, with 14 bases between. The CDR3 DNA reads as TGCGCCAGCAGTCCTAGTGTGGGCTATGAGCAGTTCTTC. It is translated as CASSPSVGYEQFF.

As concerns this clonotype: Sequence at one end of the junction differs from germline and may be a read error. CDR3 loop: CASSYPRSEAYF. Here the CDR3 DNA reads TGTGCCAGCAGTTACCCTAGGTCTGAAGCTTACTTT. This chain links TRBV12-3 or TRBV12-4 with TRBJ1-1, with D hard to call. CDR3 size: 12 residues.

This chain joins TRBV25-1 and TRBJ2-3; 9 bases are a match to TRBD2. The CDR3 has 14 residues. The germline V gene has CDR1 MGHDK and CDR2 SYGVNS. V trimming: 8 bases; J trimming: 2 bases; junction bases outside the gene matches: 5. The DNA for the CDR3 is TGTGCCAGCGGGGTAGCGGGAGTCACAGATACGCAGTATTTT. This gives the protein CASGVAGVTDTQYF. The full variable domain, in which reference TRBV25-1 and TRBJ2-3 provide the parts outside the CDR3, is EADIYQTPRYLVIGTGKKITLECSQTMGHDKMYWYQQDPGMELHLIHYSYGVNSTEKGDLSSESTVSRIRTEHFPLTLESARPSHTSQYLCASGVAGVTDTQYFGPGTRLTVL.

The rearrangement links TRBV5-4 to TRBJ1-4, with a tentative D call TRBD1 (5 bases). The V gene lost 1 base and the J gene lost 10 bases, with 8 bases spanning the gap. Per the germline V gene, CDR1 is SGHNT and CDR2 is YYREEE (reference sequence). The CDR3 runs to 12 residues. CDR3 sequence (DNA): TGTGCCAGCAGCTTGCAGGGTAGAAAACTGTTTTTT. It specifies CASSLQGRKLFF. The full variable domain, its missing parts supplied by reference TRBV5-4 and TRBJ1-4, is ETGVTQSPTHLIKTRGQQVTLRCSSQSGHNTVSWYQQALGQGPQFIFQYYREEENGRGNFPPRFSGLQFPNYSSELNVNALELDDSALYLCASSLQGRKLFFGSGTQLSVL.

This rearrangement joins TRBV21-1 to TRBJ2-3; whether TRBD2, the table's D call, matches the DNA was not checked. TRBV21-1 is a listed pseudogene. There are 19 residues in the CDR3. The CDR3 DNA follows: TGTGCCAGCAGCAAAAACGGACTAGCGGGAGAAACGAGGGGAGATACGCAGTATTTT. This translates into CASSKNGLAGETRGDTQYF.

This clonotype came up many times. The V call is TRBV7-3, the J call TRBJ2-2, with D uncertain. Trimming left V 3 bases short and J 4 bases short, with 6 bases between. This CDR3 contains 13 residues. CDR1 is SGHTA and CDR2 is FQGTGA in the germline V gene. CDR3 DNA: TGTGCCAGCAGCTTCAAAACCACCGGGGAGCTGTTTTTT. This sequence encodes CASSFKTTGELFF.

The V gene is TRBV6-2 or TRBV6-3, the J gene TRBJ2-2; 9 bases agree with TRBD2. V lost 7 bases to trimming and J lost 4 bases; unmatched junction nucleotides: 4. CDR3 length: 14 amino acids. Germline V gene lookup returns CDR1 MNHEY and CDR2 SVGEGT. CDR3 nucleotides: TGTGCCAGCAACAGCGGGAGGTCCACCGGGGAGCTGTTTTTT. It translates to CASNSGRSTGELFF.

The CDR3: CASSQDLRDTEAFF. The CDR3 DNA reads TGTGCCAGCAGCCAAGATTTGCGAGACACTGAAGCTTTCTTT. This chain joins TRBV4-2 and TRBJ1-1; D unresolved. V gave up 0 bases and J gave up 3 bases, with 8 bases separating them. There are 14 residues in the CDR3. CDR1 LGHNA and CDR2 YNFKEQ come from the germline V gene.

This CDR3 is CATSRDTGRSSNSPLHF. The CDR3 coding sequence is TGTGCCACCAGCAGAGATACCGGACGAAGTTCGAATTCACCCCTCCACTTT. This sequence joins TRBV15 and TRBJ1-6; D remains unclear. Germline V gives CDR1 LNHNV, CDR2 YYDKDF (reference sequence). V lost 0 bases and J 7 bases, leaving 16 bases between the germline ends. The CDR3 totals 17 residues.

The chain links TRBV27 to TRBJ2-1; D gene ambiguous. This CDR3 region has 15 residues. The germline V gene encodes CDR1 MNHEY and CDR2 SMNVEV (reference sequence). V was pared by 9 bases and J by 8 bases, with 23 bases between. The CDR3 loop is CASSPGPGFFDEQFF. For the CDR3, the DNA is TGTGCCAGTAGTCCCGGACCAGGCTTCTTCGATGAGCAGTTCTTC.

The CDR3 is CRPVAFPPDTQYF. CDR3 DNA: TGCAGGCCAGTAGCTTTCCCCCCGGATACGCAGTATTTT. The V call is TRBV20-1, the J call TRBJ2-3; D is undetermined. The CDR3 extends over 13 amino acids. Germline V CDR1 and CDR2: DFQATT, SNEGSKA (reference sequence).

The sample holds a few counts of this clonotype. CDR3: CASSRTGTPNTGELFF. The CDR3 bases are TGTGCCAGTAGTCGAACCGGGACACCGAACACCGGGGAGCTGTTTTTT. V is TRBV19 and J is TRBJ2-2, with TRBD1 as a possible D gene (6 bases). Trimming shortened V by 5 bases and J by 0 bases, and 13 bases separated the two germline ends. The CDR3 has 16 residues. Germline V gives CDR1 LNHDA, CDR2 SQIVND (reference sequence).

This clonotype was detected a few times. The rearrangement uses TRBV20-1 and TRBJ2-1, with 9 bases that match TRBD2. The CDR3 contains 17 residues. Germline lookup yields CDR1 DFQATT and CDR2 SNEGSKA (reference sequence). The V and J ends lost 6 bases and 0 bases, in that order; junction bases with no gene match: 12. CDR3 sequence reads: CSAQALAGTSSYNEQFF. Here the CDR3 DNA reads TGCAGTGCCCAGGCGCTAGCGGGGACCAGCTCCTACAATGAGCAGTTCTTC.

A few counts support this clonotype. A much larger clone lies a single base off, so this may be a read error. The chain is built from TRBV12-3 or TRBV12-4 and TRBJ1-5; maybe TRBD1 (5 bases). V lost 2 bases and J 3 bases, leaving 8 bases between the germline ends. This CDR3 is built from 14 residues. CDR3 nucleotide sequence: TGTGCCAGCAGTTTATGGGGGATCAATCAGCCCCAGCATTTT. Residues: CASSLWGINQPQHF.

V usage is TRBV5-1 and J usage is TRBJ2-1; weak D call: TRBD1 (6 bases). CDR3 size: 14 residues. CDR1 and CDR2 (germline): SGHRS, YFSETQ. V dropped 5 bases and J dropped 4 bases, with 13 bases sitting between them. CDR3 bases: TGCGCCAGCAGGAAGGGACACGAATACAATGAGCAGTTCTTC. Translating gives CASRKGHEYNEQFF.